Listed below are T cell receptor beta chains from one sample, sequenced in a study of Ad26.COV2.S vaccination and SARS-CoV-2 variants. This table comes from immunoSEQ multiplex PCR, and its TCRdb copy is limited to in-frame clones, with some not included. The table shows more than 400,000 clones, with 92% occurring only once. This material consisted of peripheral blood, taken in a trial of Ad26.COV2.S vaccine versus placebo. These receptors all come from a person between 18 and 60 years old who received the Ad26.COV2.S COVID-19 vaccine or a placebo. CDR3s include the opening cysteine and the closing phenylalanine or tryptophan. The order of the fields is clone size, V gene, D gene, CDR3 protein. A D gene is named only where the DNA matches it firmly. Clone size is stated in some rows and not others, as once, few, many or a class when expanded.

.,TRBV5-6,TRBD2,CASNPFVSGGWTDTQYF
.,TRBV29-1,.,CSAAGAAYDTQYF
.,TRBV3-1/TRBV3-2,.,CASSQDRVTNRLPKKNTEAFF
.,TRBV25-1,TRBD1,CASREQGAGANVLTF
.,TRBV4-3,TRBD1,CASSQEEDPTGDGNTIYF
.,TRBV19,TRBD1,CASSSLGTGPDEQYF
.,TRBV19,.,CASSIVGQGSYNEQFF
.,TRBV19,TRBD1,CASSIKTGGLTDTQYF
once,TRBV7-2,TRBD1,CASSLRPTGYNQPQHF
.,TRBV2,TRBD1,CASSAGTGRTGELFF
.,TRBV19,TRBD1,CASSTLGTAQETQYF
.,TRBV2,.,CASSFTGATEAFF
.,TRBV6-5,TRBD1,CAAGGGGTGANVLTF
.,TRBV5-4,TRBD1,CAGRRGHNSPLHF
.,TRBV27,TRBD1,CASSRGQGAGANYGYTF
.,TRBV25-1,.,CASSETGIGYTF
.,TRBV19,TRBD1,CASSIGQGATDTQYF
once,TRBV27,.,CASSLLFGQANSEAFF
.,TRBV4-3,TRBD2,CASSQDLRAGPTYEQYF
.,TRBV4-3,TRBD2,CASSPQRGLTDTQYF
.,TRBV5-1,.,CASRPWSGLNTEAFF
.,TRBV7-6,TRBD2,CASSSLSGLAGVGDTQYF
few,TRBV11-2,TRBD1,CASSLPGTGLGYTF
.,TRBV6-5,.,CASSYSSSLGGETQYF
.,TRBV28,.,CASRRDETTEAFF
.,TRBV5-4,.,CASSDRGTPGDTQYF
.,TRBV5-1,.,CASSLANSNTEAFF
.,TRBV9,TRBD1,CASSLQGARGYNEQFF
.,TRBV25-1,.,CASSKGVGGANVLTF
.,TRBV29-1,TRBD1,CSVETSGTGAYNEQFF
.,TRBV19,TRBD1,CASSIYGTGNEQFF
once,TRBV9,.,CASSAAGGNTEAFF
.,TRBV10-3,.,CAISGSADGRTEAFF
.,TRBV6-2/TRBV6-3,TRBD1,CASRYSDRGSYEQYF
.,TRBV7-2,.,CASSFQENQPQHF